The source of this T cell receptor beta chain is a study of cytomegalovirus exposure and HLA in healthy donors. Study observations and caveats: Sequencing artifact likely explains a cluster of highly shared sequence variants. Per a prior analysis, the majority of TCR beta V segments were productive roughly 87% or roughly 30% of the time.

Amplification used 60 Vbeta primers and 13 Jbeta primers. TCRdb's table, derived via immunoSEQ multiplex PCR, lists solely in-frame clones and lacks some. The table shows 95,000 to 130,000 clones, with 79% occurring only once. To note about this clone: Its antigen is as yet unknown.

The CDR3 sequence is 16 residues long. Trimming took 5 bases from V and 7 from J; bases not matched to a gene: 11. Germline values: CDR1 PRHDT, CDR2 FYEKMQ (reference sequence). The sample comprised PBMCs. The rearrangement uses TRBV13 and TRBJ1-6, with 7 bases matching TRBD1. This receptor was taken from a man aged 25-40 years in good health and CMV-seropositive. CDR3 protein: CASSDGTAVYNSPLHF. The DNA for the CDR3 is TGTGCCAGCAGCGACGGGACAGCCGTATACAATTCACCCCTCCACTTT.